This is a list of T cell receptor beta chains from one sample in a study of blood T cell repertoires in COVID-19. The protocol was immunoSEQ multiplex PCR, while the TCRdb copy is restricted to in-frame clones and leaves out a portion. The sample has around 110,000 clones, more than 70% seen once. Sequencing was performed on peripheral blood. The receptors originated from a man in his forties or fifties with active or convalescent COVID-19. The CDR3 runs from the conserved cysteine through the conserved F or W. The D gene is left open where the match is weak. Clone size is not always given. Where it is, it says once, few, many or a class for expanded clones.

clone_size	v_call	d_call	j_call	cdr3_nt	cdr3_aa
.	TRBV27	TRBD1	TRBJ1-5	TGTGCCAGCAGTTTCGGGACAGGGGGCGATCAGCCCCAGCATTTT	CASSFGTGGDQPQHF
.	TRBV11-2	.	TRBJ2-2	TGTGCCAGCAGCCCCCCGAACACCAACACCGGGGAGCTGTTTTTT	CASSPPNTNTGELFF
.	TRBV7-3	TRBD2	TRBJ2-1	TGTGCCAGCAGCTTAGGGACTAGCGGGAACAATGAGCAGTTCTTC	CASSLGTSGNNEQFF
.	TRBV9	TRBD1	TRBJ2-7	TGTGCCAGCAGCGTAGCAGGGACAGGGGCTGGCGAGCAGTACTTC	CASSVAGTGAGEQYF
.	TRBV7-9	.	TRBJ1-1	TGTGCCAGCCACGAGTCGGGCGGGACTGAAGCTTTCTTT	CASHESGGTEAFF
.	TRBV5-1	.	TRBJ2-7	TGCGCCAGCAGCTTGGCCCCAGGGCCCACCTACGAGCAGTACTTC	CASSLAPGPTYEQYF
.	TRBV18	.	TRBJ2-3	TGTGCCAGCTCACCACCCGCAGATACGCAGTATTTT	CASSPPADTQYF
.	TRBV30	TRBD2	TRBJ2-2	TGTGCCTGGACCCCGACAGCGGGGCCCACCGGGGAGCTGTTTTTT	CAWTPTAGPTGELFF
.	TRBV5-4	TRBD1	TRBJ1-5	TGTGCCAGCAGCTTGGGAGGGGGCGCCATCGGTGGGCCCCAGCATTTT	CASSLGGGAIGGPQHF
.	TRBV6-6	.	TRBJ1-3	TGTGCCAGCAGTCCCCCCCGAGACAGGCCTAAAGGAAACACCATATATTTT	CASSPPRDRPKGNTIYF
.	TRBV3-1/TRBV3-2	TRBD1	TRBJ1-2	TGTGCCAGCAGCGACAGGGGTTTATTCTATGGCTACACCTTC	CASSDRGLFYGYTF
.	TRBV28	.	TRBJ1-1	TGTGCCAGCAGTTCCCCCCAGGGTGTAGCTTTCTTT	CASSSPQGVAFF
.	TRBV28	.	TRBJ1-2	TGTGCCAGCAGAACCGGACAGAGCTACTATGGCTACACCTTC	CASRTGQSYYGYTF
.	TRBV28	.	TRBJ1-1	TGTGCCAGCAGTTTATCCGGGGGCACTGAAGCTTTCTTT	CASSLSGGTEAFF
.	TRBV28	.	TRBJ2-3	TGTGCCAGCAGTTCCCCCAGCGGGAGCACAGATACGCAGTATTTT	CASSSPSGSTDTQYF
.	TRBV28	.	TRBJ2-3	TGTGCCAGCAGTTTGAGCGGCACAGATACGCAGTATTTT	CASSLSGTDTQYF
.	TRBV7-6	TRBD2	TRBJ2-7	TGTGCCAGCAGCCCCAGGGCGACTAGCGCGTCCTACGAGCAGTACTTC	CASSPRATSASYEQYF
.	TRBV6-2/TRBV6-3	TRBD1	TRBJ1-4	TGTGCCAGCAGTTACGCGACAGGGGCAAAACTGTTTTTT	CASSYATGAKLFF
.	TRBV18	TRBD2	TRBJ2-1	TGTGCCAGCTCACCTCCATCTAGCGGTCCGGGCAATGAGCAGTTCTTC	CASSPPSSGPGNEQFF
.	TRBV4-1	TRBD1	TRBJ1-6	TGCGCCAGCAGCCTAGGGACAGCGTTGTATTCACCCCTCCACTTT	CASSLGTALYSPLHF
.	TRBV16	.	TRBJ1-1	TGTGCCAGCAGCCAATGGGGCCTTAACACTGAAGCTTTCTTT	CASSQWGLNTEAFF
.	TRBV10-2	.	TRBJ2-7	TGCGCCAGCCGGGGTGGGGAAAGGTCCTACGAGCAGTACTTC	CASRGGERSYEQYF
.	TRBV5-5	.	TRBJ1-1	TGTGCCAGCAGCCGACCTCCACCCGGGGTAGCTTTCTTT	CASSRPPPGVAFF
.	TRBV6-2/TRBV6-3	.	TRBJ1-1	TGTGCCAGCAGTCCCGGGGTAGTTGAAGCTTTCTTT	CASSPGVVEAFF
.	TRBV11-2	.	TRBJ1-6	TGTGCCAGCAAAAGGGGGACCGATCTCCTTAGCTCCTATAATTCACCCCTCCACTTT	CASKRGTDLLSSYNSPLHF
.	TRBV27	TRBD2	TRBJ2-2	TGTGCCAGCAGTCAACCGGGACTAGCGCATACCGGGGAGCTGTTTTTT	CASSQPGLAHTGELFF
.	TRBV5-1	TRBD1	TRBJ2-1	TGCGCCAGCAGCTTGGACGGACAGGGGTCCAATGAGCAGTTCTTC	CASSLDGQGSNEQFF
.	TRBV28	.	TRBJ2-7	TGTGCCAGCAGTCCGGGTGGGTTAGTCGACGAGCAGTACTTC	CASSPGGLVDEQYF
.	TRBV4-1	.	TRBJ2-1	TGCGCCAGCAGCCAAGATGGGCGCCAGGGTAAGAATGAGCAGTTCTTC	CASSQDGRQGKNEQFF
.	TRBV30	.	TRBJ2-7	TGTGCCTGGAGTGTGTGGGGCAAACCTCCCGACGAGCAGTACTTC	CAWSVWGKPPDEQYF
.	TRBV19	.	TRBJ1-2	TGTGCCAGCAGTCAGGGAGGCTATGGCTACACCTTC	CASSQGGYGYTF
.	TRBV6-2/TRBV6-3	.	TRBJ1-1	TGTGCCAGCAGTTACACGGGGAGAACTGAAGCTTTCTTT	CASSYTGRTEAFF
.	TRBV28	TRBD1	TRBJ2-1	TGTGCCGGCAGTTTTACCGAGGGGGCGTACAATGAGCAGTTCTTC	CAGSFTEGAYNEQFF
.	TRBV19	.	TRBJ2-2	TGTGCCAGTAGTATAGGTTTAGCGGTCGGGGAGCTGTTTTTT	CASSIGLAVGELFF
.	TRBV18	.	TRBJ1-1	TGTGCCAGCTCACCTCCGAACAGGGATCCTGAAGCTTTCTTT	CASSPPNRDPEAFF
.	TRBV28	TRBD2	TRBJ2-1	TGTGCCAGCAGGTTACGGACGGGCGGGAGTGAGCAGTTCTTC	CASRLRTGGSEQFF
.	TRBV5-1	TRBD2	TRBJ2-7	TGCGCCAGCAGCTTGGATCTAGCGGGGCAATACGAGCAGTACTTC	CASSLDLAGQYEQYF
.	TRBV9	TRBD1	TRBJ2-2	TGTGCCAGCAGCGCTCGTGGGACAGGAATAGGCACCGGGGAGCTGTTTTTT	CASSARGTGIGTGELFF
.	TRBV11-2	TRBD2	TRBJ2-1	TGTGCCAGCAGCTTGGGACTAGCGGGGGCCCCTCGGAAGTTCTTC	CASSLGLAGAPRKFF
few	TRBV7-2	.	TRBJ1-2	TGTGCCAGCAGCCCAGGCCGGGGACATAACTATGGCTACACCTTC	CASSPGRGHNYGYTF
.	TRBV29-1	TRBD1	TRBJ1-2	TGCAGCGTTGTCGGACAGGGTTCTTCCGGCTACACCTTC	CSVVGQGSSGYTF
once	TRBV11-2	TRBD1	TRBJ2-7	TGTGCCAGCAGATCGGTAGGGACAGGAGACTACGAGCAGTACTTC	CASRSVGTGDYEQYF
.	TRBV19	.	TRBJ2-3	TGTGCCAGTAGTTACGGGATTGTGAGCGGTACGCAGTATTTT	CASSYGIVSGTQYF
.	TRBV15	.	TRBJ2-7	TGTGCCACCAGCAAGGCAGAGGGCTACGAGCAGTACTTC	CATSKAEGYEQYF
.	TRBV19	.	TRBJ1-2	TGTGCCAGTAGCGTGGGGGCTGGCTATGGCTACACCTTC	CASSVGAGYGYTF
.	TRBV7-9	.	TRBJ2-7	TGTGCCAGCAGCCGCACCCCCGGGTCGATCTCCTACGAGCAGTACTTC	CASSRTPGSISYEQYF
.	TRBV11-3	.	TRBJ1-1	TGTGCCAGCAGCTTAGGAGGGGGGGACACTGAAGCTTTCTTT	CASSLGGGDTEAFF
.	TRBV19	.	TRBJ2-7	TGTGCCAGTAGACCTCGGGGAGTAGGGCTCTACGAGCAGTACTTC	CASRPRGVGLYEQYF
.	TRBV9	TRBD2	TRBJ2-7	TGTGCCAGCAGCCCGGGACTAGCGGGAGGGGGTTTCATCTACGAGCAGTACTTC	CASSPGLAGGGFIYEQYF
.	TRBV18	TRBD1	TRBJ1-2	TGTGCCAGCTCACCACCGGGGGGACAGGGCCGGATGCCTAACACCTTC	CASSPPGGQGRMPNTF
.	TRBV29-1	.	TRBJ2-6	TGCAGCGTTGAGGCAGGGGCCAACGTCCTGACTTTC	CSVEAGANVLTF
.	TRBV7-9	TRBD1	TRBJ1-1	TGTGCCAGCAGCCCCCGCGCCCCGGGACAGGGGATCTGGGACACTGAAGCTTTCTTT	CASSPRAPGQGIWDTEAFF
.	TRBV10-3	TRBD1	TRBJ1-2	TGTGCCACCAGGACAGGCGGAGTAAACTATGGCTACACCTTC	CATRTGGVNYGYTF